Listed below are T cell receptor beta chains from one sample, sequenced in a study of shared clonotypes between healthy human individuals. Data came from immunoSEQ multiplex PCR; TCRdb stores just in-frame clones and leaves some out. Of just over 2,000,000 clones listed, about 95% were seen once; the top ten hold 0.9% to 1.3%. Sequencing used naive CD8+ T cells sorted from blood. The receptors were gathered from a man in his late teens or twenties in good health. The CDR3 runs from the conserved cysteine through the conserved F or W.

v_gene,j_gene,CDR3aa
TRBV25-1,TRBJ1-3,CASSESLDSGNTIYF
TRBV9,TRBJ2-1,CASSLGRGNEQFF
TRBV9,TRBJ2-7,CASSTAGNSYEQYF
TRBV30,TRBJ1-2,CAWSDVTNYGYTF
TRBV6-6,TRBJ2-7,CASSYSTAGAYEQYF
TRBV2,TRBJ1-2,CATPQGNYGYTF
TRBV14,TRBJ1-6,CASSGQGYSPLHF
TRBV9,TRBJ2-2,CASSDPQEYTGELFF
TRBV30,TRBJ1-6,CAWSWEDFGSPLHF
TRBV4-1,TRBJ2-2,CASSTPTSGRRIGELFF
TRBV7-9,TRBJ2-1,CASSLLVAGAYNEQFF
TRBV4-2,TRBJ1-2,CASSQVPGADFSNYGYTF
TRBV27,TRBJ2-7,CASSPGLSFEQYF
TRBV27,TRBJ2-1,CASSPTVYNEQFF
TRBV29-1,TRBJ2-7,CSVEGVSYEQYF
TRBV7-9,TRBJ2-3,CASSFSQTPTDTQYF
TRBV10-2,TRBJ1-1,CASSGTEGLTEAFF
TRBV6-1,TRBJ1-5,CASSEDFRDQPQHF